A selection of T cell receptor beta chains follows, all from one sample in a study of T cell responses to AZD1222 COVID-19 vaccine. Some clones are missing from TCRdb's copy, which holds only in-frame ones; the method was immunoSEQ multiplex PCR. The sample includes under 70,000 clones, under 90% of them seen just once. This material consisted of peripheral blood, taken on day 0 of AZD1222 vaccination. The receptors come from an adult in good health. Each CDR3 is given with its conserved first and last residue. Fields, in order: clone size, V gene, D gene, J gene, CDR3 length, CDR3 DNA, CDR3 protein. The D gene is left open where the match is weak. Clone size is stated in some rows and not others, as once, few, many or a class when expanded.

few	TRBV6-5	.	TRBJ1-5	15	TGTGCCAGCACCCCCCAACGGGGAGGCAATCAGCCCCAGCATTTT	CASTPQRGGNQPQHF
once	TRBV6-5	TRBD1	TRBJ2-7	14	TGTGCCAGCAGGGGACAGGGTGGCGTTTACGAGCAGTACTTC	CASRGQGGVYEQYF
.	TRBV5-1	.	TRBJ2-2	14	TGCGCCAGCTATCTCACAGTAAACACCGGGGAGCTGTTTTTT	CASYLTVNTGELFF
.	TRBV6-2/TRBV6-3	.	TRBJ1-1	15	TGTGCCAGCAGTTACACCGGGAGTCCCAAGACTGAAGCTTTCTTT	CASSYTGSPKTEAFF
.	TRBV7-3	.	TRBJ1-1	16	TGTGCCAGCAGCTTAATCCCGGTCATCGGGGGCACTGAAGCTTTCTTT	CASSLIPVIGGTEAFF
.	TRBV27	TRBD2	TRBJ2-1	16	TGTGCCAGCAGTCATGTAACTAGCGGTACCTACAATGAGCAGTTCTTC	CASSHVTSGTYNEQFF
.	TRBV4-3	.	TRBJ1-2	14	TGCGCCAGCAGCCGCTTCGCAGGGGACTATGGCTACACCTTC	CASSRFAGDYGYTF
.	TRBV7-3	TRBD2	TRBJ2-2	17	TGTGCCAGCAGCTTAGGTTGGACTAGCGGCGATACCGGGGAGCTGTTTTTT	CASSLGWTSGDTGELFF
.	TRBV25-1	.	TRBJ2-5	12	TGTGCCACCAATAGATGGCAAGAGACCCAGTACTTC	CATNRWQETQYF
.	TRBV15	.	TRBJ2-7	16	TGTGCCACCAGCAGAGCCACTGCGGTCCCTGACTACGAGCAGTACTTC	CATSRATAVPDYEQYF
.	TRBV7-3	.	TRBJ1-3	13	TGTGCCAGCAGCTCGGCCCCTGGAAACACCATATATTTT	CASSSAPGNTIYF
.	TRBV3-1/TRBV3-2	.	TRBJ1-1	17	TGTGCCAGCAGCCAAGATAGGGGCCACGCCGGGAACACTGAAGCTTTCTTT	CASSQDRGHAGNTEAFF
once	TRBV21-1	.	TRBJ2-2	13	TGTGCCAGCCACAGGGGGAACACCGGGGAGCTGTTTTTT	CASHRGNTGELFF
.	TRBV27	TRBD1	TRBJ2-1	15	TGTGCCAGCAGTCTCCCCGGGACAGGGGGGGATGAGCAGTTCTTC	CASSLPGTGGDEQFF
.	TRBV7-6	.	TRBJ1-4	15	TGTGCCAGCAGCTTATCGGAAGCCCGGGGTGAAAAACTGTTTTTT	CASSLSEARGEKLFF
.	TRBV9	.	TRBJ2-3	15	TGTGCCAGCAGCCCCTCCTCTCTGCGAGCGGATACGCAGTATTTT	CASSPSSLRADTQYF
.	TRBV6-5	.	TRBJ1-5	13	TGTGCCAGCAGTCTTCAGGGCAATCAGCCCCAGCATTTT	CASSLQGNQPQHF
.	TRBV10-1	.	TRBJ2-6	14	TGCGCCAGATCGGAGAACTCTGGGGCCAACGTCCTGACTTTC	CARSENSGANVLTF
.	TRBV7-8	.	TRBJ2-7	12	TGTGCCAGCAGCCCCGGGCCCTCGGAGCAGTACTTC	CASSPGPSEQYF
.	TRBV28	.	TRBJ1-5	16	TGTGCCAGCAGTGGAACACAGTCGACAGTATATCAGCCCCAGCATTTT	CASSGTQSTVYQPQHF
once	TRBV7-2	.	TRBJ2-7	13	TGTGCCAGCAGCTTATACAATGCATACGAGCAGTACTTC	CASSLYNAYEQYF
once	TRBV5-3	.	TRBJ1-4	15	TGTGCCAGAAGCCTAACAGGGCGAACTAATGAAAAACTGTTTTTT	CARSLTGRTNEKLFF
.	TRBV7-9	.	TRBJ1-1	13	TGTGCCAGCAGGCCGGGAGGGGTTACTGAAGCTTTCTTT	CASRPGGVTEAFF
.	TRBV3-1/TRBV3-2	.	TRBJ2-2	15	TGTGCCAGCAGCCCCCTTCGGGGATCCACCGGGGAGCTGTTTTTT	CASSPLRGSTGELFF
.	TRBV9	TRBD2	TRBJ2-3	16	TGTGCCAGCAGCCCCCGCGGGGGGATGAGCACAGATACGCAGTATTTT	CASSPRGGMSTDTQYF
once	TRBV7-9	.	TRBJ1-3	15	TGTGCCAGCAGCTTAGTGGGTAGCTCTGGAAACACCATATATTTT	CASSLVGSSGNTIYF
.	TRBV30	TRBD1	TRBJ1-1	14	TGTGCCTGGAGTTTACAGGGGGCGAGCACTGAAGCTTTCTTT	CAWSLQGASTEAFF
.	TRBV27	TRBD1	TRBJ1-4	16	TGTGCCAGCAGTGAAGGGGGACAGTTGGGGAAGGAAAAACTGTTTTTT	CASSEGGQLGKEKLFF
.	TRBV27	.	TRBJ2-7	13	TGTGCCAGCAGTACGGGTAGTTACTACGAGCAGTACTTC	CASSTGSYYEQYF
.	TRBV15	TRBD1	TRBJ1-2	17	TGTGCCACCAGCAGAGATGCCGGGACAGGGCATATCTATGGCTACACCTTC	CATSRDAGTGHIYGYTF
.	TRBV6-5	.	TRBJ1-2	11	TGTGCTCTGACAAGCAACTATGGCTACACCTTC	CALTSNYGYTF
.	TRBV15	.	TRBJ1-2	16	TGTGCCACCAGCAGAGATAGTGTTGGATCTAACTATGGCTACACCTTC	CATSRDSVGSNYGYTF
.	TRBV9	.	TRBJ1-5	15	TGTGCCAGCAGCGCGAGCAGGGAGCCGGGTCAGCCCCAGCATTTT	CASSASREPGQPQHF
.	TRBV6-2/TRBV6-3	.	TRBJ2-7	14	TGTGCCAGCAGTTATCCCAGTTTCCCCTACGAGCAGTACTTC	CASSYPSFPYEQYF